This T cell receptor (beta chain) derives from a study of regulatory T cells in long-lasting Graves disease. Overall study context: Graves' patients diagnosed newly had used antithyroid drugs under 3 months.

The time point was: newly diagnosed GD, antithyroid drugs for less than 3 months. The TCR library was made from RNA that had been extracted from PBMCs in TRIzol. The CDR3 spans 14 residues. Germline assignment: CDR1 SGHDT and CDR2 YYEEEE. CDR3 regions were amplified by Arm-PCR using iRepertoire HTBI primers to build TCR beta libraries. MiXCR was run by TCRdb on the multiplex PCR reads, yielding one entry per CDR3 protein. The data show roughly 410,000 distinct CDR3 sequences, about 15% seen once. This clonotype has only one observation. At one of its ends the junction is not consistent with the germline gene, which may arise from a read error. These data were also reused for a study on T cells in Graves' hyperthyroidism and ophthalmopathy.

The V gene is TRBV5-6, the J gene TRBJ1-4; 7 bases map to TRBD1. The receptor was derived from a woman aged 40 to 49 with Graves disease. The starting material was peripheral blood mononuclear cells (PBMCs), obtained at new diagnosis, from a patient treated with antithyroid drugs. The CDR3 DNA reads TGTGACAGCAGCCCCGAGGACAGGTCTGAAAAACTGTTTTTT. Its translation is CDSSPEDRSEKLFF.